Listed here is a single T cell receptor (beta chain). The antigen is not known. With 60 Vbeta and 13 Jbeta primers, the PCR was carried out. Measured with immunoSEQ multiplex PCR; TCRdb has only the in-frame clones, and not every one. In the table there are some 210,000 clones, 70% to 80% of which are singletons. This CDR3 region has 13 residues. CDR1 and CDR2 from the germline V gene are SGHVS and FQNEAQ. Deletions cut 5 bases from V and 6 bases from J, with 13 bases between. The sample belongs to a study of cytomegalovirus exposure and HLA in healthy donors. Whole-study findings and limits: Later analysis identified about 15,000 TCR beta sequences associated with HLA alleles, using a false discovery rate threshold of 0.05.

The source material was PBMCs. This chain uses TRBV7-8 with TRBJ1-2; no clear D gene. This sequence originates from a woman under 40 in good health and CMV-seropositive. The CDR3: CASSGLWNDGYTF. CDR3 nucleotide sequence: TGTGCCAGCAGCGGGCTTTGGAATGATGGCTACACCTTC.